This T cell receptor beta chain is from a study of identical twins. CDR1 is LGHDT, CDR2 YNNKEL, per germline (reference sequence). The CDR3 extends over 14 amino acids. The V and J ends lost 1 base and 4 bases respectively, with 10 bases between them. From the 5' RACE reads, TCRdb called clonotypes with MiXCR, one entry per CDR3 protein. The sample records about 700,000 distinct CDR3 sequences, 6% to 6.5% being singletons. The origin of this receptor is a man between 18 and 35 years old in good health. Sequencing was performed on naive T cells sorted from blood. The rearrangement links TRBV3-1 to TRBJ1-2; the D gene is possibly TRBD1 (5 bases). In DNA, the CDR3 is TGTGCCAGCAGCCAAGTGGGGGTCTCCTATGGCTACACCTTC. Translated, it gives CASSQVGVSYGYTF.